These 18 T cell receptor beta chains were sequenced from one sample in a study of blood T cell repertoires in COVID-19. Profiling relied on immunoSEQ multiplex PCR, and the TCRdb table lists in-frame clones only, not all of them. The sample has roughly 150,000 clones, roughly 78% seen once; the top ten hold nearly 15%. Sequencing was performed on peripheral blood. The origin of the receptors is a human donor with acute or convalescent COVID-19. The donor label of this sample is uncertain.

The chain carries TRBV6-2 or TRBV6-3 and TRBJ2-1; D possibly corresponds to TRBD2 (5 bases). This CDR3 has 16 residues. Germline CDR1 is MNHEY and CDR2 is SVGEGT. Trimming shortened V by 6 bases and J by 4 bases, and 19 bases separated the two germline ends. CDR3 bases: TGTGCCAGCAGCCCTTCCGGGGTGGGCCTATACAATGAGCAGTTCTTC. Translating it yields CASSPSGVGLYNEQFF.

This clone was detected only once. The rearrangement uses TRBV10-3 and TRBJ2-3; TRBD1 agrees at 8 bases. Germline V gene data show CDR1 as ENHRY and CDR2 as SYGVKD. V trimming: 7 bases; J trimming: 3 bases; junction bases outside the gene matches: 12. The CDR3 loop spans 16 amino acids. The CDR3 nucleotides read TGTGCCATCACTAAAAACGGACAGGGCGGGACAGATACGCAGTATTTT. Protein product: CAITKNGQGGTDTQYF.

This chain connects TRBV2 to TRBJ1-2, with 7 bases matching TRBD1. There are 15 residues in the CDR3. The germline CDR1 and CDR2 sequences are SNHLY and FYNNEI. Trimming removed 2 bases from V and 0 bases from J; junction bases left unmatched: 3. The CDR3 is CASSEQGVSNYGYTF. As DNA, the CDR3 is TGTGCCAGCAGTGAACAGGGGGTATCTAACTATGGCTACACCTTC.

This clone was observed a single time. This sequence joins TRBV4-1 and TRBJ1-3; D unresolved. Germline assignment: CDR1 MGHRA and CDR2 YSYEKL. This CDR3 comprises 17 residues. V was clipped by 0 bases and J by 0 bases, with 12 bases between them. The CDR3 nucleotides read TGCGCCAGCAGCCAAGAAGTTTCAGGTTTCTCTGGAAACACCATATATTTT. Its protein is CASSQEVSGFSGNTIYF.

CDR3 loop: CASSLAWDSIYGYTF. In DNA form, the CDR3 reads TGCGCCAGCAGCTTGGCGTGGGACAGCATCTATGGCTACACCTTC. This chain connects TRBV5-1 to TRBJ1-2; 7 bases agree with TRBD1. The CDR3 length is 15 residues. V shed 0 bases and J 4 bases; nucleotides not matched to a gene: 6. The germline CDR1 and CDR2 sequences are SGHRS and YFSETQ.

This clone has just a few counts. CDR3 bases: TGCGCCAGCAGCCGGGGGGGCCCGGAGACCCAGTACTTC. Protein sequence: CASSRGGPETQYF. The chain recombines TRBV5-1 with TRBJ2-5; TRBD2 aligns across 8 bases. V gave up 4 bases and J gave up 5 bases; unmatched junction bases: 4. The CDR3 is made up of 13 amino acids. Germline V gene sequence: CDR1 SGHRS, CDR2 YFSETQ.

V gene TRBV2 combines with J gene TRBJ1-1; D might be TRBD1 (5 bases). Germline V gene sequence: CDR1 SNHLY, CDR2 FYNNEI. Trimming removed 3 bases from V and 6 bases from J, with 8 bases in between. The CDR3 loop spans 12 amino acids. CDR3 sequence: CASSEGPAEAFF. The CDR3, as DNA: TGTGCCAGCAGTGAGGGGCCGGCTGAAGCTTTCTTT.

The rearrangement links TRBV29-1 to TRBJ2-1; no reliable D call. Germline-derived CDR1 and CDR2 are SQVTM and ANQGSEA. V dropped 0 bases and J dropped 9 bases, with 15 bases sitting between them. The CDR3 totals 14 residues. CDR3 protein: CSVEEESAPIEQFF. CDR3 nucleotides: TGCAGCGTTGAAGAGGAGTCGGCGCCGATTGAGCAGTTCTTC.

The CDR3 here is CSVRGGGVIANTEAFF. For the CDR3, the DNA is TGCAGCGTTCGGGGAGGGGGTGTGATCGCGAACACTGAAGCTTTCTTT. V gene TRBV29-1 combines with J gene TRBJ1-1; perhaps TRBD1 as D (6 bases). CDR1 SQVTM and CDR2 ANQGSEA come from the germline V gene. CDR3 length: 16 amino acids. The V end was cut by 5 bases, the J end by 1 base, with 20 bases between. The full variable domain, rest sourced from reference TRBV29-1 and TRBJ1-1, is SAVISQKPSRDICQRGTSLTIQCQVDSQVTMMFWYRQQPGQSLTLIATANQGSEATYESGFVIDKFPISRPNLTFSTLTVSNMSPEDSSIYLCSVRGGGVIANTEAFFGQGTRLTVV.

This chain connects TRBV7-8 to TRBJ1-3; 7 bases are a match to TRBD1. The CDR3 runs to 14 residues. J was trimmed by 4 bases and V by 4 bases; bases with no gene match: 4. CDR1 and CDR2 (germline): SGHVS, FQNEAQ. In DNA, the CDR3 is TGTGCCAGCAGCTATGGGACAGCGGGAAACACCATATATTTT. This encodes CASSYGTAGNTIYF.

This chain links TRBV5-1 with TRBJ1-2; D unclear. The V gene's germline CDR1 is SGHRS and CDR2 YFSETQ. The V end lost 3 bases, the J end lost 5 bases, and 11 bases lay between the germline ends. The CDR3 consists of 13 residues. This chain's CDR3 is CASSSAALYGYTF. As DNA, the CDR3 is TGCGCCAGCAGCTCCGCGGCCCTTTATGGCTACACCTTC.

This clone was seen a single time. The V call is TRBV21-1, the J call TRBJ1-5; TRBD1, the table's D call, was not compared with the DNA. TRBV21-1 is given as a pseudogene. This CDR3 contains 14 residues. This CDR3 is CASSYRDNNQPQHF. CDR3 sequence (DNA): TGTGCCAGCAGCTACCGGGACAACAATCAGCCCCAGCATTTT.

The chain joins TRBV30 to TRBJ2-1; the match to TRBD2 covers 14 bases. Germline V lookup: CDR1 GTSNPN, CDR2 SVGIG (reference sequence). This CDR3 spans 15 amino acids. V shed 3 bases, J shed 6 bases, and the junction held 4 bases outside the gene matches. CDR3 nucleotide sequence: TGTGCCTGGAGGAGGGGACTAGCGGGGGTCAATGAGCAGTTCTTC. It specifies CAWRRGLAGVNEQFF.

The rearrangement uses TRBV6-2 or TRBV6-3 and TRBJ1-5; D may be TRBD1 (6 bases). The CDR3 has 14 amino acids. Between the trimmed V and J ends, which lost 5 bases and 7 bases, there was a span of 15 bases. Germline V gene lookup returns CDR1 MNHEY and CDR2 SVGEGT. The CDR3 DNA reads TGTGCCAGCAGTAGGGGGGGTTTTGGACAGCCCCAGCATTTT. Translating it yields CASSRGGFGQPQHF.

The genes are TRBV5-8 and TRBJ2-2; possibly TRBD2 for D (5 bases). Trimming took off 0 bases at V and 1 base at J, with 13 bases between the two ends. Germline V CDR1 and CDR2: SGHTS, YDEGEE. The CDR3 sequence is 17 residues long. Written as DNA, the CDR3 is TGTGCCAGCAGCTTGGCTTCCAGGACTTTGAACACCGGGGAGCTGTTTTTT. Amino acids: CASSLASRTLNTGELFF.

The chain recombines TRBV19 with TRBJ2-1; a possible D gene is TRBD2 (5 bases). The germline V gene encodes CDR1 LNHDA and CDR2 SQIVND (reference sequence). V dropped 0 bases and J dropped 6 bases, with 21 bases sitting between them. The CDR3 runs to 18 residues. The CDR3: CASSIDPPSLTRVNEQFF. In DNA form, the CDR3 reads TGTGCCAGTAGTATAGATCCACCTAGCCTAACTAGGGTCAATGAGCAGTTCTTC.

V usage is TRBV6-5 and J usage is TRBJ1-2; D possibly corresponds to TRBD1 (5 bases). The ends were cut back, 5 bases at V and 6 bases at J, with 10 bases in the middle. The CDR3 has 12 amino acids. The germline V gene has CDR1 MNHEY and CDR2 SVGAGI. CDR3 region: CASSQGYDGYTF. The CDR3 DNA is TGTGCCAGCAGTCAGGGTTACGATGGCTACACCTTC.

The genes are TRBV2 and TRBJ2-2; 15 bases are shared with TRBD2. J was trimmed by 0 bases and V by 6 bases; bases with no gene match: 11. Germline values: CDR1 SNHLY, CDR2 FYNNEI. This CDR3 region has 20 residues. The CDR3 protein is CASSHRGTSGGLSNTGELFF. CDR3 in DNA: TGTGCCAGCAGCCACAGGGGGACTAGCGGGGGGCTCTCGAACACCGGGGAGCTGTTTTTT.